These T cell receptor beta chains were read from a single sample in a study of shared clonotypes between healthy human individuals. TCRdb's copy holds only in-frame clones and misses some; the assay was immunoSEQ multiplex PCR. The sample lists 2.5 million or so clones, approximately 90% occurring once. Sequenced: naive CD4+ T cells sorted from blood. The receptors were sampled from a man aged 18 to 35 in good health. CDR3s include the opening cysteine and the closing phenylalanine or tryptophan. Each record gives: D gene, V gene, J gene, clone size, CDR3 protein. The D gene is left open where the match is weak. Not all rows give a size; the values are once, few, many and, for expanded clones, a class.

-	TRBV6-6	TRBJ2-7	-	CASSRDWPGNEQYF
-	TRBV7-2	TRBJ2-3	-	CASSIIRTDTQYF
TRBD1	TRBV6-4	TRBJ2-1	-	CASRPSGQGVSNEQFF
-	TRBV6-1	TRBJ1-3	-	CASREDTFSGNTIYF
TRBD1	TRBV2	TRBJ2-6	-	CASSGGQGSPPRANVLTF
TRBD2	TRBV4-3	TRBJ2-1	-	CASSQTPGLAFF
-	TRBV29-1	TRBJ1-1	once	CSTSGLGSAFF
-	TRBV6-6	TRBJ1-3	-	CASSSRNSGNTIYF
TRBD1	TRBV28	TRBJ2-2	-	CASRGQGTTGELFF
-	TRBV7-2	TRBJ1-5	-	CASSHHPGGEGNQPQHF
TRBD1	TRBV29-1	TRBJ1-2	-	CSVWEQGVMYGYTF
TRBD2	TRBV7-2	TRBJ2-1	-	CASSLGGLAGANEQFF
TRBD2	TRBV18	TRBJ2-3	once	CASSPYGLADTQYF
TRBD1	TRBV6-4	TRBJ2-5	-	CASSEGAGTGGNQETQYF
-	TRBV6-5	TRBJ1-5	-	CASSNGQFQPQHF
TRBD2	TRBV7-9	TRBJ2-3	once	CASSTLAGAGDTQYF
-	TRBV4-1	TRBJ2-7	-	CASSQDSAIPAEQYF
-	TRBV2	TRBJ1-4	-	CASSLGSGEKLFF